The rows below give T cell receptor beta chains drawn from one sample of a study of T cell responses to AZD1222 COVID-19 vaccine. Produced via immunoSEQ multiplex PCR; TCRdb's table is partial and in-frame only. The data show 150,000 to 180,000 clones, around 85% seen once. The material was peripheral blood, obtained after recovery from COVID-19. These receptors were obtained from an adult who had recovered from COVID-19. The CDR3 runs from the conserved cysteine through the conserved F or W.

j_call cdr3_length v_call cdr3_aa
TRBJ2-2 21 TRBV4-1 CASSQEMWLAGERPGTGELFF
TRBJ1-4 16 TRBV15 CATSRDTRAANEKLFF
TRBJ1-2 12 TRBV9 CASSVGGYGYTF
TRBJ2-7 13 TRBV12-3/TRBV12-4 CASSQGAPYEQYF
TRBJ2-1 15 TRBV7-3 CASSLTSSGYNEQFF
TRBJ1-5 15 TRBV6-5 CASRGEVYSNQPQHF
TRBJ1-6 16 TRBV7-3 CASSYQAAASNSPLHF
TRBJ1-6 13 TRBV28 CASSLEGRSPLHF
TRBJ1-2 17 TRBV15 CATSRDFRGTTNYGYTF
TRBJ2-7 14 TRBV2 CASRVDWISYEQYF
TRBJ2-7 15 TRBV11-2 CASSLVGTGGSEQYF
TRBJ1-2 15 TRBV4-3 CASSQVALSNYGYTF
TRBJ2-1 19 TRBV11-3 CASSLDGEREHTNYNEQFF
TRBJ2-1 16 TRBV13 CASSLTGARLWNEQFF
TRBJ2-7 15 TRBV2 CASRGTSGGTGEQYF
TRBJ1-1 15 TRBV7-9 CASSLEGAPGTEAFF
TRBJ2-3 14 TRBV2 CASGQGLPTDTQYF
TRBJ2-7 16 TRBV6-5 CASSYSSGTGAYEQYF